The clone carrying this T cell receptor (beta chain) showed up just once. J lost 9 bases, V lost 5 bases, and 10 bases had no gene match. CDR3 size: 15 residues. CDR1 MNHNY and CDR2 SVGAGI come from the germline V gene (reference sequence). The data belong to a study of blood T cell repertoires in COVID-19. Study summary: Material from acute and convalescent COVID-19 was sourced from the United States, Italy and Spain. The cDNA or gDNA used as material had been derived from T cells, B-cell-depleted T cells, or PBMCs.

As processed by the authors: For nucleated cells, counts were estimated from reference gene primer amplification. The data were produced by immunoSEQ multiplex PCR, yet TCRdb's version contains in-frame clones alone and is incomplete. Clone size and the V and J calls come from that table; the DNA yielded D and trimming. The table shows over 25,000 clones, with 78% occurring only once. Sequenced sample: peripheral blood. This clonotype was obtained from a man at least 80 years old with acute or convalescent COVID-19. The J gene is TRBJ1-6, the V gene TRBV6-6; 7 positions agree with TRBD1. The CDR3: CASSTGALVISPLHF. CDR3 bases: TGTGCCAGCAGTACAGGGGCGCTGGTCATTTCACCCCTCCACTTT.